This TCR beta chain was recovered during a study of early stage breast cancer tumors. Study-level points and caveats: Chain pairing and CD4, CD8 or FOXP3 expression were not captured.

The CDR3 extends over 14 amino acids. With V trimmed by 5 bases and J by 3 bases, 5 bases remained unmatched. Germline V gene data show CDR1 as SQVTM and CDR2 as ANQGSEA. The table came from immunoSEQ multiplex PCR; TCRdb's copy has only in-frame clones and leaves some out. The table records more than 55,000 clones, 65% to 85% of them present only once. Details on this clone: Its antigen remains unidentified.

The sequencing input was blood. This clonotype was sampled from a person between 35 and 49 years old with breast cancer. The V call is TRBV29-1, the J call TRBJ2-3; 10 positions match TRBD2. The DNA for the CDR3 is TGCAGCGTTCCAGCGGGGGGGCGGACAGATACGCAGTATTTT. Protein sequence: CSVPAGGRTDTQYF.